Listed below are T cell receptor beta chains from one sample, sequenced in a study of regulatory T cells in long-lasting Graves disease. MiXCR was run by TCRdb on the multiplex PCR reads, yielding one entry per CDR3 protein. The table records about 220,000 distinct CDR3 sequences, about 19% of them present only once. This sample also belongs to another study, concerning T cells in Graves' hyperthyroidism and ophthalmopathy.

The specimen was peripheral blood mononuclear cells (PBMCs), collected at new diagnosis, from a patient treated with antithyroid drugs. The receptors were sampled from a woman aged 25 to 45 with Graves disease. The CDR3 runs from the conserved cysteine through the conserved F or W. D genes are given only for firm matches. The size entry is marked missing in some rows and otherwise reads once, few, many or a size class.

j_gene	v_gene	abundance	d_gene	CDR3aa	CDR3nt
TRBJ1-2	TRBV10-3	many	TRBD1	CAISEAGTGPYGYTF	TGTGCCATCAGTGAGGCCGGGACAGGACCCTATGGCTACACCTTC
TRBJ2-6	TRBV4-2	many	-	CASSQEGGSGANVLTF	TGTGCCAGCAGCCAAGAGGGGGGTTCTGGGGCCAACGTCCTGACTTTC
TRBJ1-2	TRBV20-1	many	TRBD1	CSASQGVGYGYTF	TGCAGTGCTAGCCAGGGGGTAGGCTATGGCTACACCTTC
TRBJ1-1	TRBV7-7	many	-	CASSLAPGGEAFF	TGTGCTAGCAGCTTAGCGCCTGGAGGTGAAGCTTTCTTT
TRBJ1-2	TRBV11-2	many	TRBD1	CASSLAPGTGVSGYTF	TGTGCCAGCAGCTTAGCCCCCGGGACAGGGGTGTCTGGCTACACCTTC
TRBJ1-2	TRBV30	many	-	CAWDGAVYGYTF	TGTGCCTGGGACGGCGCGGTCTATGGCTACACCTTC
TRBJ1-6	TRBV19	many	-	CASSIGGHNSPLHF	TGTGCCAGTAGTATTGGGGGGCATAATTCACCCCTCCACTTT
TRBJ2-3	TRBV4-1	few	TRBD2	CASLPTSGILSDTQYF	TGCGCCAGCCTTCCTACTAGCGGGATTCTTTCTGATACGCAGTATTTT
TRBJ1-2	TRBV15	many	-	CATSRVSVAGNGYGYTF	TGTGCCACCAGCAGAGTAAGTGTGGCAGGGAATGGCTATGGCTACACCTTC
TRBJ2-7	TRBV12-3/TRBV12-4	-	-	CASNGGVGEQYF	TGTGCCAGCAACGGTGGGGTGGGCGAGCAGTACTTC
TRBJ1-3	TRBV7-8	few	-	CASSFLGKSGNTIYF	TGTGCCAGCAGCTTTCTCGGAAAGTCTGGAAACACCATATATTTT
TRBJ1-2	TRBV29-1	medium-sized	-	CSVEDGWYGYTF	TGCAGCGTTGAAGATGGGTGGTATGGCTACACCTTC
TRBJ2-7	TRBV28	many	TRBD2	CASSLYAGGYNEQYF	TGTGCCAGCAGTTTGTATGCGGGAGGGTACAACGAGCAGTACTTC
TRBJ2-7	TRBV11-2	many	TRBD1	CASSSGQGRREQYF	TGTGCCAGCAGCTCAGGACAGGGACGGAGGGAGCAGTACTTC
TRBJ2-1	TRBV28	many	TRBD2	CASRKAPGLAGAPLYNEQFF	TGTGCCAGCAGAAAGGCCCCGGGACTAGCGGGAGCCCCCCTCTACAATGAGCAGTTCTTC
TRBJ2-6	TRBV13	many	-	CASSPDRPANVLTF	TGTGCCAGCAGCCCGGACCGCCCGGCCAACGTCCTGACTTTC
TRBJ2-1	TRBV19	many	TRBD1	CASSFRQGSYNEQFF	TGTGCCAGTAGTTTCCGACAGGGATCCTACAATGAGCAGTTCTTC
TRBJ2-1	TRBV10-3	-	TRBD2	CAIRRAPGLAGIGEQFF	TGTGCCATCAGGAGAGCCCCGGGACTAGCGGGAATCGGCGAGCAGTTCTTC
TRBJ1-2	TRBV7-9	many	-	CASSSQQTRGYTF	TGTGCCAGCAGCTCCCAACAGACACGCGGCTACACCTTC
TRBJ1-3	TRBV5-4	-	TRBD1	CASRYDRDPGNTIYF	TGTGCCAGCAGATACGACAGGGACCCTGGAAACACCATATATTTT
TRBJ1-3	TRBV20-1	many	TRBD1	CSAPDRASSGNTIYF	TGCAGTGCCCCGGACAGGGCAAGCTCTGGAAACACCATATATTTT
TRBJ2-7	TRBV9	many	TRBD1	CASSAWDAGGLHEQYF	TGTGCCAGCAGCGCTTGGGATGCAGGGGGCTTGCACGAGCAGTACTTC
TRBJ1-5	TRBV6-1	many	-	CASSESDSAQPQHF	TGCGCCAGCAGTGAGTCAGACAGTGCTCAGCCCCAGCATTTT
TRBJ1-4	TRBV28	many	TRBD1	CASNKGAPNEKLFF	TGTGCCAGCAACAAGGGGGCGCCGAATGAAAAACTGTTTTTT
TRBJ1-3	TRBV28	many	-	CASSFPHNSGNTIYF	TGTGCCAGCAGTTTCCCCCACAACTCTGGAAACACCATATATTTT
TRBJ1-1	TRBV20-1	many	TRBD1	CSAIQGANEAFF	TGCAGTGCAATCCAGGGGGCGAATGAAGCTTTCTTT
TRBJ2-6	TRBV6-1	many	-	CASSVYSGANVLTF	TGTGCCAGCAGTGTGTACTCTGGGGCCAACGTCCTGACTTTC
TRBJ2-3	TRBV14	-	-	CASSRSLIHTQYF	TGTGCCAGCAGCCGATCCCTAATCCATACGCAGTATTTT
TRBJ2-5	TRBV13	few	-	CASSLQRAPEETQYF	TGTGCCAGCAGCCTTCAGCGGGCACCTGAGGAGACCCAGTACTTC
TRBJ2-2	TRBV10-2	many	TRBD2	CASSETSGSRTGELFF	TGCGCCAGCAGTGAGACTAGCGGGAGTAGGACCGGGGAGCTGTTTTTT
TRBJ2-7	TRBV9	-	-	CASSLDSGAVYF	TGTGCCAGCAGCCTCGATTCGGGGGCGGTGTACTTC
TRBJ2-1	TRBV28	many	TRBD2	CASDSVAGGLYNEQFF	TGTGCCAGCGATTCGGTAGCGGGAGGGCTTTACAATGAGCAGTTCTTC
TRBJ2-7	TRBV7-9	many	-	CASRRGAGVEQYF	TGTGCCAGCAGACGTGGGGCAGGGGTTGAGCAGTACTTC
TRBJ2-4	TRBV27	many	-	CASSFIGVAKNIQYF	TGTGCCAGCAGTTTTATTGGGGTAGCCAAAAACATTCAGTACTTC
TRBJ1-1	TRBV7-2	many	TRBD1	CASSLAREGQGSAGAFF	TGTGCCAGCAGCTTAGCGCGGGAGGGACAGGGGTCCGCTGGAGCTTTCTTT
TRBJ1-5	TRBV28	many	TRBD1	CASSSRQGGQPQHF	TGTGCCAGCAGTTCCAGACAGGGTGGTCAGCCCCAGCATTTT
TRBJ2-7	TRBV30	many	TRBD1	CAWGPGQGANEQYF	TGTGCCTGGGGCCCGGGACAGGGGGCCAACGAGCAGTACTTC
TRBJ1-2	TRBV20-1	many	TRBD1	CSAIPRTGHGYTF	TGCAGTGCCATCCCTCGGACAGGGCATGGCTACACCTTC
TRBJ2-3	TRBV18	few	TRBD2	CASSPSGTSGPTDTQYF	TGTGCCAGCTCACCATCCGGGACTAGCGGCCCCACAGATACGCAGTATTTT
TRBJ2-1	TRBV6-1	many	TRBD2	CASSELAGSYNEQFF	TGTGCCAGCAGTGAACTAGCGGGCTCCTACAATGAGCAGTTCTTC
TRBJ1-1	TRBV3-1	many	-	CASSLGKAGLEAFF	TGTGCCAGCAGCCTCGGAAAGGCAGGGCTTGAAGCTTTCTTT
TRBJ2-1	TRBV13	few	-	CASSNPTSHNEQFF	TGTGCCAGCAGCAATCCTACTAGCCACAATGAGCAGTTCTTC
TRBJ2-7	TRBV18	many	TRBD2	CASSHGTPRGVYEQYF	TGTGCCAGCTCCCACGGGACTCCACGGGGGGTATACGAGCAGTACTTC
TRBJ1-1	TRBV18	many	-	CASSPPTGAAFF	TGTGCCAGCTCACCACCCACCGGTGCGGCTTTCTTT
TRBJ1-5	TRBV7-8	many	-	CASSYIDQPQHF	TGTGCCAGCAGCTACATTGATCAGCCCCAGCATTTT
TRBJ1-5	TRBV27	many	TRBD1	CASSPTGTGFNQPQHF	TGTGCCAGCAGTCCTACCGGGACAGGGTTTAATCAGCCCCAGCATTTT
TRBJ2-3	TRBV2	many	TRBD2	CASSPGLAGSTDTQYF	TGTGCCAGCAGTCCGGGACTAGCGGGGAGCACAGATACGCAGTATTTT